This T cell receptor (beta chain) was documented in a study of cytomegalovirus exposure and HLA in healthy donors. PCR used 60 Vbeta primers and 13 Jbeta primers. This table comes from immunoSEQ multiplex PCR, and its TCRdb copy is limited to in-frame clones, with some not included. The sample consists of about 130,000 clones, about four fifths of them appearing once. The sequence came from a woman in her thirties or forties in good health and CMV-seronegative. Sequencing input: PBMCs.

The CDR3 is CASSILLNTEAFF. In DNA form, the CDR3 reads TGTGCCAGTAGTATACTTTTGAACACTGAAGCTTTCTTT. The V call is TRBV19, the J call TRBJ1-1; D ambiguous. Germline V lookup: CDR1 LNHDA, CDR2 SQIVND (reference sequence). Trimming stripped 2 bases from V and 0 bases from J, with 4 bases between. CDR3 length: 13 amino acids. The variable domain in full, completed from reference TRBV19 and TRBJ1-1, reads DGGITQSPKYLFRKEGQNVTLSCEQNLNHDAMYWYRQDPGQGLRLIYYSQIVNDFQKGDIAEGYSVSREKKESFPLTVTSAQKNPTAFYLCASSILLNTEAFFGQGTRLTVV.